This T cell receptor beta chain emerged from a study of a mutant IDH1 vaccine in newly diagnosed glioma. As for the study in general: Vaccination began 4-6 weeks post radiotherapy alone, or with temozolomide cycles.

This table comes from immunoSEQ multiplex PCR, and its TCRdb copy is limited to in-frame clones, with some not included. In the table there are under 150,000 clones, 85% to 90% of which are singletons. The germline V gene encodes CDR1 MNHEY and CDR2 SMNVEV (reference sequence). The CDR3 is 14 amino acids. Trimming cost V 2 bases and J 0 bases, with 8 bases left between them. With regard to this clone: Its antigen is as yet unknown.

Time point reported: week 11, during vaccination. A single vaccine dose contained 300 ug of mutant IDH1 20-mer peptide, and topical imiquimod was used with it. Source: PBMCs, taken from a glioma patient whose treatment included an IDH1 peptide vaccine. The chain uses TRBV27 and TRBJ2-7; the D is unclear. The TCR was taken from a woman between 50 and 59 years old with glioma. The CDR3 loop reads CASSLGRSSYEQYF. The CDR3 region has the DNA TGTGCCAGCAGTTTAGGGCGGAGCTCCTACGAGCAGTACTTC.